This T cell receptor beta chain is from a study of cytomegalovirus exposure and HLA in healthy donors (dated by TCRdb to the late 2010s). Background for the entire study: The 670 or so repertoires of the first cohort and the approximately 130 validation repertoires were produced on the same platform, according to a later analysis. The study was designed to test whether signatures of past pathogen exposure could be identified by cataloging public T cell receptors. To predict cytomegalovirus infection status, the study combined high-throughput TCR immunosequencing, statistical association of individual TCRs with disease status, and machine learning. In addition to the first cohort of around 670 subjects, a separate validation cohort of 120 different subjects was used.

Points the paper makes about the study in general: In both the original and validation cohorts, the classifier was reported to diagnose cytomegalovirus status with high specificity and sensitivity. Of the cluster scores, roughly 95% were above 0 in a later analysis, which found that TCRs clustered in the first cohort also tended to co-occur in the roughly 130 validation repertoires. The validation cohort had no HLA typing available for a later analysis, so co-occurrence within that cohort was assessed over all 120 or so repertoires. Three of the identified cytomegalovirus-associated TCR beta chains were confirmed in vitro to be specific for cytomegalovirus antigens. It was suggested by the authors that the approach could potentially be generalized to other disease states and immunological phenotypes. A total of around 150 TCR beta chains were listed by the study as associated with cytomegalovirus. Across donors, most TCR sequences were observed very rarely, whereas some public TCRs were present in many individuals.

Separate from the approximately 690-subject first cohort, the validation cohort of 95 to 150 subjects was the group to which the donors belonged. The protocol used for the library was the immunoSEQ multiplex PCR assay. In the original analysis: A statistical classification framework was built to diagnose cytomegalovirus status from the catalog of TCR beta chain sequences. Imported from immuneACCESS, the table was reduced by TCRdb to in-frame sequences with V and J called. These copies leave out some clones; in studies compared against another copy, an unresolved V gene accounts for under half, and the cause of the remainder is not known. Clonal size and the V and J genes are those of that table, whereas D and trimming came from the DNA. This sample lists around 200,000 clones; about 81% were detected once. The biggest ten clones account for roughly 1.2% of the sample. Worth noting for this clone: Its antigen is unknown. Per-nucleotide qualities are absent, and no much larger clonotype sits a single base away.

From a lookup of the germline V gene, CDR1 and CDR2 are SGDLS and YYNGEE. The germline V and J ends show losses of 7 bases and 6 bases respectively, and no gene match explains 10 bases of the junction. There are 14 amino acids in the CDR3, from cysteine to phenylalanine inclusive. The DNA shown is the 42-base CDR3, in frame from base 1. Sequenced: PBMCs. This clonotype was sampled from a woman aged 25 to 39 in good health and CMV-seronegative. The sequence is built from TRBV9 and TRBJ1-5, with 7 bases matching TRBD1. The sequenced DNA is TGTGCCAGCTCCGGCCAGGGGGTTGGTCAGCCCCAGCATTTT. Its coded protein is CASSGQGVGQPQHF.